This T cell receptor (beta chain) was profiled in a study of glioma-infiltrating T cells after dendritic cell vaccination. Germline CDR1 reads LNHDA; CDR2 reads SQIVND (reference sequence). The CDR3 runs 16 residues. The V end lost 4 bases, the J end lost 0 bases, and 14 bases lay between the germline ends. This clone occurred once. Using immunoSEQ multiplex PCR, the repertoire was profiled, and TCRdb retains in-frame clones only, with some absent. Of about 49,000 clones in the sample, less than 90% were seen once. Fresh-frozen tumor tissue and more than two years of survival data were available for all.

The clonotype comes from a human donor with glioblastoma. The sequenced sample was blood, obtained before dendritic cell vaccination. This chain joins TRBV19 and TRBJ2-3; D ambiguous. The CDR3 DNA reads as TGTGCCAGTAGTAGCCCCGATGGGCTAAGCACAGATACGCAGTATTTT. Translated, it gives CASSSPDGLSTDTQYF.